This TCR beta chain comes out of a study of Graves' ophthalmopathy and Graves' hyperthyroidism. The study, taken as a whole, reports: Most thyroid clonotypes with frequency above 0.001 were detected in blood too. Sensitivity reached roughly 71% and specificity about 72% when the model predicted ophthalmopathy progression.

TCR beta CDR3 regions were amplified from RNA transcripts. A first-round RT-PCR used HTBI primers, followed by a second-round multiplex PCR. TCRdb used MiXCR to reprocess the multiplex PCR reads, holding one entry per CDR3 protein. The sample lists approximately 1.2 million distinct CDR3 sequences; 35% to 45% were seen once. This CDR3 comprises 17 residues. Germline loops: CDR1 KGHDR, CDR2 SFDVKD. This clonotype occurred once. What it binds is not known. An end of the junction differs from the germline gene, which may be a read error. The chain is built from TRBV24-1 and TRBJ2-7; 10 bases are a match to TRBD2. Sequencing was carried out using peripheral blood or thyroid tissue (not recorded which). The source of this sequence is an adult man with Graves' hyperthyroidism. In nucleotides, the CDR3 is TGTGCCAGCAGTTCGTTACTAGCGGGGAAGAGCTCCTACGAGCAGTACTTC. Its translation: CASSSLLAGKSSYEQYF.